This TCR beta chain was profiled in a study of T cells in Graves' hyperthyroidism and ophthalmopathy. This clonotype was counted ten times or more. Antigen: not known. TCR beta CDR3 sequences were amplified from RNA transcripts. The primer set for the first-round RT-PCR of the TCR CDR3 was HTBI. TCRdb re-called the multiplex PCR reads with MiXCR, one entry per CDR3 protein. The repertoire holds 640,000 or so distinct CDR3 sequences, with 13% to 15% as singletons. V dropped 3 bases and J dropped 9; count of bases not matched to a gene: 10. The CDR3 is 14 residues long. The germline gives CDR1 MNHEY, CDR2 SVGAGI. Study outcomes and limitations: Model predictions of ophthalmopathy came a median 6.5 months before onset.

V gene TRBV6-5 combines with J gene TRBJ2-5; 7 bases match TRBD1. The clonotype comes from a woman in her late teens or twenties with Graves' ophthalmopathy. Sequenced input: blood. CDR3 sequence: CASSYRVRQGSQYF. The CDR3 DNA reads as TGTGCCAGCAGTTATAGGGTTCGACAGGGCTCCCAGTACTTC.